This entry describes one TCR beta chain. Its antigen is unidentified. The entry originates in a study of T cell repertoires in cytomegalovirus infection. Across the study: Both a matching HLA type and CMV infection were indicated by public TCR beta signatures.

TCRdb reanalysed the reads using MiXCR and keeps one entry per CDR3 protein. Of about 150,000 distinct CDR3 sequences in the sample, roughly a third were seen once. Trimming pared 5 bases from V and 0 bases from J, leaving 5 bases between. CDR3 length: 12 residues. Germline V gene lookup returns CDR1 SNHLY and CDR2 FYNNEI. Study results and caveats: Public TCR beta family frequency separated CMV-and-HLA carriers, including in an independent cohort. What dominated the ex vivo response were HLA-C-restricted CMV-specific TCR beta clonotypes.

The rearrangement uses TRBV2 and TRBJ2-7; no clear D. This specimen consisted of CD8+ T cells from cultured PBMCs, obtained from culture after CMV antigen stimulation. This receptor was taken from a human donor in good health (CMV status not recorded). Some clones in this sample may be carry-over from other donors' samples. The CDR3 nucleotides read TGTGCCAGCAGTTACACCTCCTACGAGCAGTACTTC. As protein: CASSYTSYEQYF.